Listed below are T cell receptor beta chains from one sample, sequenced in a study of blood T cell repertoires in COVID-19. Sequencing used immunoSEQ multiplex PCR; TCRdb keeps in-frame clones, though not all of them. This table holds 70,000 to 95,000 clones, 85% found once. The sequenced material came from peripheral blood. The receptors were sampled from a woman between 65 and 79 years old with active or convalescent COVID-19. Each CDR3 is given with its conserved first and last residue. A D gene is named only where the DNA matches it firmly. Size tells how often a clone was seen (once, few, many) or the class of an expanded clone, and some rows leave it out.

D: TRBD1; size: once; J: TRBJ1-2; V: TRBV27; DNA: TGTGCCAGCAGTCGGACCGGGACAGGGATCTATGGCTACACCTTC; CDR3: CASSRTGTGIYGYTF
D: NA; size: few; J: TRBJ2-1; V: TRBV2; DNA: TGTGCCAGCAGTGTGGCAGGGTATAACAATGAGCAGTTCTTC; CDR3: CASSVAGYNNEQFF
D: NA; size: once; J: TRBJ2-5; V: TRBV4-1; DNA: TGCGCCAGCAGCCAAGTCCGAGGGGAGACCCAGTACTTC; CDR3: CASSQVRGETQYF
D: NA; size: NA; J: TRBJ1-1; V: TRBV28; DNA: TGTGCCAGCAGACCAAGACACCCCGTCGCTGAAGCTTTCTTT; CDR3: CASRPRHPVAEAFF
D: NA; size: NA; J: TRBJ1-6; V: TRBV19; DNA: TGTGCCAGTAGTATTCTCCTTGGGCAGGGTGGTTCACCCCTCCACTTT; CDR3: CASSILLGQGGSPLHF
D: NA; size: NA; J: TRBJ2-2; V: TRBV28; DNA: TGTGCCAGCAGTTTATGGGGCGGACTGAACACCGGGGAGCTGTTTTTT; CDR3: CASSLWGGLNTGELFF
D: NA; size: NA; J: TRBJ1-1; V: TRBV6-2/TRBV6-3; DNA: TGTGCCAGCAGTTACTCGCCCTACTCCTACAGGGAGAACACTGAAGCTTTCTTT; CDR3: CASSYSPYSYRENTEAFF
D: NA; size: NA; J: TRBJ2-5; V: TRBV15; DNA: TGTGCCACCAGCAGAGCGCCCGCGGAGACCCAGTACTTC; CDR3: CATSRAPAETQYF
D: TRBD2; size: NA; J: TRBJ2-3; V: TRBV9; DNA: TGTGCCAGCAGCGCAAGACTAGCGGGGGGCTGGACGCAGTATTTT; CDR3: CASSARLAGGWTQYF
D: TRBD1; size: NA; J: TRBJ1-5; V: TRBV7-2; DNA: TGTGCCAGCAGCTTCGGGACAGGGGGACCCAATCAGCCCCAGCATTTT; CDR3: CASSFGTGGPNQPQHF
D: NA; size: NA; J: TRBJ1-6; V: TRBV7-2; DNA: TGTGCCAGCAGCTTAGACAGGAACTCCTATAATTCACCCCTCCACTTT; CDR3: CASSLDRNSYNSPLHF
D: NA; size: NA; J: TRBJ2-6; V: TRBV5-1; DNA: TGCGCCAGCAGCTTGCTTGAGGGCAGCTCTGGGGCCAACGTCCTGACTTTC; CDR3: CASSLLEGSSGANVLTF
D: NA; size: NA; J: TRBJ1-1; V: TRBV7-2; DNA: TGTGCCAGCAGCTTACAGGGCGTCACTGAAGCTTTCTTT; CDR3: CASSLQGVTEAFF
D: TRBD2; size: NA; J: TRBJ2-5; V: TRBV6-2/TRBV6-3; DNA: TGTGCCAGCAGTCGCTGGACTAGCGGGGGAAGGGGCGAGACCCAGTACTTC; CDR3: CASSRWTSGGRGETQYF
D: NA; size: NA; J: TRBJ1-1; V: TRBV3-1/TRBV3-2; DNA: TGTGCCAGCAGCCAAGCGCGCACTGAAGCTTTCTTT; CDR3: CASSQARTEAFF
D: TRBD1; size: NA; J: TRBJ2-1; V: TRBV29-1; DNA: TGCAGCGCCTCGGGACAGGGGTACAATGAGCAGTTCTTC; CDR3: CSASGQGYNEQFF
D: NA; size: NA; J: TRBJ1-2; V: TRBV2; DNA: TGTGCCAGTGCCGAGGCCACCACCCCTAGGTATGGCTACACCTTC; CDR3: CASAEATTPRYGYTF
D: NA; size: NA; J: TRBJ1-1; V: TRBV14; DNA: TGTGCCAGCAGCCAAGATGCTGGGGCAGGGATCAACACTGAAGCTTTCTTT; CDR3: CASSQDAGAGINTEAFF
D: NA; size: NA; J: TRBJ2-3; V: TRBV18; DNA: TGTGCCAGCTCGTTTGGACTTCTGGGCGGCACAGATACGCAGTATTTT; CDR3: CASSFGLLGGTDTQYF
D: TRBD2; size: NA; J: TRBJ2-2; V: TRBV4-2; DNA: TGTGCCAGCAGCCACCCGGGACTAGCGGGGGGGCAAGACACCGGGGAGCTGTTTTTT; CDR3: CASSHPGLAGGQDTGELFF
D: NA; size: NA; J: TRBJ1-1; V: TRBV6-5; DNA: TGTGCCAGCAGTCAATGGGCGAACACTGAAGCTTTCTTT; CDR3: CASSQWANTEAFF
D: NA; size: once; J: TRBJ2-7; V: TRBV5-1; DNA: TGCGCCAGCAGAAACAGAAATGGCTACGAGCAGTACTTC; CDR3: CASRNRNGYEQYF
D: NA; size: NA; J: TRBJ1-5; V: TRBV20-1; DNA: TGCAGTGCTAGTCCCTTTGGGGGGGCTGGCAATCAGCCCCAGCATTTT; CDR3: CSASPFGGAGNQPQHF
D: TRBD1; size: few; J: TRBJ2-7; V: TRBV15; DNA: TGTGCCACCTCTCTAGGGACCCCGGGACAGGGTACCTACGAGCAGTACTTC; CDR3: CATSLGTPGQGTYEQYF
D: TRBD1; size: NA; J: TRBJ1-5; V: TRBV28; DNA: TGTGCCAGCACCCCAGGGGGCCATAGCAATCAGCCCCAGCATTTT; CDR3: CASTPGGHSNQPQHF
D: TRBD1; size: NA; J: TRBJ2-7; V: TRBV19; DNA: TGTGCCAGTAGTATAGATCGAGACCACAGGACAGGATCCTACGAGCAGTACTTC; CDR3: CASSIDRDHRTGSYEQYF
D: TRBD1; size: once; J: TRBJ2-7; V: TRBV19; DNA: TGTGCCAGTAGTATACACAGGGGCCCCTACGAGCAGTACTTC; CDR3: CASSIHRGPYEQYF
D: NA; size: NA; J: TRBJ2-4; V: TRBV18; DNA: TGTGCCAGCTCCCCATGGGGGGGGCCCCAAAACATTCAGTACTTC; CDR3: CASSPWGGPQNIQYF
D: TRBD1; size: NA; J: TRBJ1-1; V: TRBV28; DNA: TGTGCCAGCAGTCCCGGGGACAGGAGGAACACTGAAGCTTTCTTT; CDR3: CASSPGDRRNTEAFF
D: TRBD1; size: few; J: TRBJ1-4; V: TRBV13; DNA: TGTGCCAGCAGCCTTAGACAGGGGGAAGGAGAAAAACTGTTTTTT; CDR3: CASSLRQGEGEKLFF
D: NA; size: NA; J: TRBJ1-5; V: TRBV6-2/TRBV6-3; DNA: TGTGCCAGCAGTTACTTGTACAATCAGCCCCAGCATTTT; CDR3: CASSYLYNQPQHF